The text below deals with one T cell receptor beta chain. TCRdb keeps only in-frame clones here, not all; method: immunoSEQ multiplex PCR. The sample yields approximately 52,000 clones, around 80% seen once. This entry is derived from a study of blood T cell repertoires in COVID-19. The sequence came from an elderly woman with acute or convalescent COVID-19. Material for sequencing was peripheral blood.

CDR3 sequence reads: CASSLSAGASYEQYF. DNA of the CDR3: TGTGCCAGCAGTTTATCGGCGGGGGCCTCCTACGAGCAGTACTTC. The V gene is TRBV27, the J gene TRBJ2-7; tentatively, D is TRBD2 (7 bases). Germline CDR1 MNHEY, CDR2 SMNVEV (reference sequence). The CDR3 totals 15 residues. The V gene lost 0 bases and the J gene lost 0 bases, with 9 bases spanning the gap.